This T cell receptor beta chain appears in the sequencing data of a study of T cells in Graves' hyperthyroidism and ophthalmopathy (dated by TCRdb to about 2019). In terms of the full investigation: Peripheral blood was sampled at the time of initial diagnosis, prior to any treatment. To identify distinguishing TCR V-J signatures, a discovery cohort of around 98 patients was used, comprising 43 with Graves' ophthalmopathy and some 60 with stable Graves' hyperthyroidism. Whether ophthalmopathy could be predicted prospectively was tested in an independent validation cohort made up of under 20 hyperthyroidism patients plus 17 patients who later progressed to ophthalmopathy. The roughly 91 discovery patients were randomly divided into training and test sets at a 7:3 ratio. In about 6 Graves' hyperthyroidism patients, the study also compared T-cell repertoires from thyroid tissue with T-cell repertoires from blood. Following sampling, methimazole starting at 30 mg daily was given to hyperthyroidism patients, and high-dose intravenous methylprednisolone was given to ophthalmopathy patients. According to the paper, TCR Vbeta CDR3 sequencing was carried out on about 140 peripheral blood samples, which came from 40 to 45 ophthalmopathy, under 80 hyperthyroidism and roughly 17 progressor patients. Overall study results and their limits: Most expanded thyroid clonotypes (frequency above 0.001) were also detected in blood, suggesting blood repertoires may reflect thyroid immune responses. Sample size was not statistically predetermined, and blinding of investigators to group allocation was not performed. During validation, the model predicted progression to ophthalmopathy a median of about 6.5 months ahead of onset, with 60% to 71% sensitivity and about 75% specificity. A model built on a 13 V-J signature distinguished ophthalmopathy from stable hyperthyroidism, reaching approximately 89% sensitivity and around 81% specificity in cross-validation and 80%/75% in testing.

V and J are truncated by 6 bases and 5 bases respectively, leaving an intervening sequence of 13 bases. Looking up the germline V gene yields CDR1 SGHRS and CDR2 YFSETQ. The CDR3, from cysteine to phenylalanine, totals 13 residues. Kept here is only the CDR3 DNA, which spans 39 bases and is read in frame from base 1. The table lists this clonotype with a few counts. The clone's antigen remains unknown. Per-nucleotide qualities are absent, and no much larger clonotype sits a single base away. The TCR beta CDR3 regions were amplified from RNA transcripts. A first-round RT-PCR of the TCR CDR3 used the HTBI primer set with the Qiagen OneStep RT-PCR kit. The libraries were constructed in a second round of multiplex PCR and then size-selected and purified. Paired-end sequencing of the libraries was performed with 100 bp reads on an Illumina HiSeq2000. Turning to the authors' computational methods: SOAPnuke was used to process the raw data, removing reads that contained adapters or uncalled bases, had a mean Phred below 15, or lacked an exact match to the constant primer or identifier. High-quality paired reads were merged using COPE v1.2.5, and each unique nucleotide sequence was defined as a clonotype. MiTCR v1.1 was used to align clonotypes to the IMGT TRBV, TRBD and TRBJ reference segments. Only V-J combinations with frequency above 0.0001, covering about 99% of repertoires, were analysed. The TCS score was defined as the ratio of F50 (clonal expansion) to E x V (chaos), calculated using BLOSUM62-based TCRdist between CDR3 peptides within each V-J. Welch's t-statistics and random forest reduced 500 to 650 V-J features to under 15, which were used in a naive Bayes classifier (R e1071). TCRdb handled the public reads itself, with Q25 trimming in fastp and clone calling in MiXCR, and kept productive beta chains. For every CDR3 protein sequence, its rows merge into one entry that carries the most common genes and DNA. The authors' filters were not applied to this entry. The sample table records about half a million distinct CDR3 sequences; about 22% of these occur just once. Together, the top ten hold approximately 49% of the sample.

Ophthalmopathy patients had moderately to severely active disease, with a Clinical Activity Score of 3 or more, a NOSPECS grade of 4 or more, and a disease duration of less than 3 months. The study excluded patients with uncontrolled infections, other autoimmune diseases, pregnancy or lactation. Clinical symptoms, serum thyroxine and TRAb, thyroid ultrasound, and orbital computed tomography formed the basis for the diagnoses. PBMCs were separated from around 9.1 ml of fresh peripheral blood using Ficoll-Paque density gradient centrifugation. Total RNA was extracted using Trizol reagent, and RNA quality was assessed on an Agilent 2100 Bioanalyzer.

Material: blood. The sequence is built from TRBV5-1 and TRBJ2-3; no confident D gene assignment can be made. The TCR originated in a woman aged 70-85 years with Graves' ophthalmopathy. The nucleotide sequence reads TGCGCCAGCAATCGCCCCCCAGGAGATACGCAGTATTTT. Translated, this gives CASNRPPGDTQYF.